A selection of T cell receptor beta chains follows, all from one sample in a study of T cell repertoires in cytomegalovirus infection. These receptors lack a known antigen. Each CDR3 protein is one row after TCRdb ran MiXCR on the reads. The sample contains 450,000 to 650,000 distinct CDR3 sequences, about 40% of which appear only once. Sample: cultured PBMCs, taken from culture after CMV antigen stimulation. Every receptor here comes from a human donor in good health (CMV status not recorded). Some clones in this sample may be carry-over from other donors' samples. The CDR3 runs from the conserved cysteine through the conserved F or W. Fields, in order: clone size, V gene, J gene, D gene, CDR3 protein, CDR3 DNA. The D gene is left open where the match is weak. Size values are once, few and many counts, or a class for expanded clones, and some rows have none.

-	TRBV7-9	TRBJ1-1	-	CASSLMRGTEAFF	TGTGCCAGCAGCCTTATGAGGGGCACTGAAGCTTTCTTT
-	TRBV12-3/TRBV12-4	TRBJ2-2	-	CASSSVNLGTGELFF	TGTGCCAGCAGTTCCGTCAATTTGGGCACCGGGGAGCTGTTTTTT
few	TRBV5-4	TRBJ2-5	TRBD2	CASSLTSGNVRETQYF	TGTGCCAGCAGCTTGACTAGCGGGAACGTCCGAGAGACCCAGTACTTC
-	TRBV6-2/TRBV6-3	TRBJ2-1	TRBD1	CASSYSTGLNEQFF	TGTGCCAGCAGTTACTCGACAGGGCTCAATGAGCAGTTCTTC
few	TRBV4-3	TRBJ2-5	-	CASSQRLHPQETQYF	TGCGCCAGCAGCCAACGCCTGCACCCCCAAGAGACCCAGTACTTC
few	TRBV4-3	TRBJ2-1	-	CASSYTSGGGVQFF	TGCGCCAGCAGCTACACTAGCGGAGGGGGCGTGCAGTTCTTC
few	TRBV7-9	TRBJ2-3	-	CASSLGYQGYTDTQYF	TGTGCCAGCAGCTTAGGGTACCAGGGATACACAGATACGCAGTATTTT
once	TRBV10-3	TRBJ2-2	TRBD2	CAISESGRANTGELFF	TGTGCCATCAGTGAAAGCGGGAGGGCTAACACCGGGGAGCTGTTTTTT
-	TRBV20-1	TRBJ1-5	TRBD1	CSASGGQGSNQPQHF	TGCAGTGCGAGCGGGGGACAGGGCAGCAATCAGCCCCAGCATTTT
-	TRBV7-4	TRBJ2-3	TRBD2	CASSPQGGGRITDTQYF	TGTGCCAGCAGCCCCCAGGGTGGCGGGAGGATCACAGATACGCAGTATTTT
many	TRBV7-8	TRBJ2-5	TRBD2	CASSLGLAGGRRETQYF	TGTGCCAGCAGCTTAGGCCTAGCGGGGGGGCGAAGAGAGACCCAGTACTTC
-	TRBV7-8	TRBJ2-7	TRBD2	CASSRPTSGTYEQYF	TGTGCCAGCAGCCGTCCGACTAGCGGAACCTACGAGCAGTACTTC
-	TRBV30	TRBJ2-2	TRBD2	CAWSYGGDYLTGELFF	TGTGCCTGGAGTTATGGTGGGGACTATCTAACCGGGGAGCTGTTTTTT
few	TRBV7-8	TRBJ1-5	-	CASSLEWGTQHF	TGTGCCAGCAGCTTAGAGTGGGGAACCCAGCATTTT
-	TRBV7-8	TRBJ1-1	-	CASSLGMLRGLGVFNTEAFF	TGTGCCAGCAGCTTAGGGATGCTGAGAGGCCTTGGAGTTTTTAACACTGAAGCTTTCTTT
-	TRBV15	TRBJ1-1	-	CDTGPTGWLGGEAFF	TGTGACACCGGCCCGACGGGGTGGCTAGGAGGTGAAGCTTTCTTT
-	TRBV12-3/TRBV12-4	TRBJ1-4	-	CASRPGRGEKLFF	TGTGCCAGCAGGCCTGGACGGGGTGAAAAACTGTTTTTT
-	TRBV19	TRBJ2-3	TRBD2	CASSLGVAGVDTQYF	TGTGCCAGTAGTCTAGGGGTAGCGGGAGTAGATACGCAGTATTTT
-	TRBV4-1	TRBJ1-1	TRBD1	CASSSPTGTGGYTEAFF	TGCGCCAGCAGCAGCCCGACCGGGACAGGGGGTTACACTGAAGCTTTCTTT
few	TRBV6-5	TRBJ2-3	TRBD1	CASSPGTGGVDTQYF	TGTGCCAGCAGTCCCGGGACAGGGGGTGTAGATACGCAGTATTTT
few	TRBV12-3/TRBV12-4	TRBJ2-7	-	CASRIRGLNERDPFKGYEQYF	TGTGCCAGTCGGATAAGGGGCCTAAATGAACGCGATCCGTTCAAGGGCTACGAGCAGTACTTC
-	TRBV6-2/TRBV6-3	TRBJ2-1	-	CASSGWGAVNYNEQFF	TGTGCCAGCTCAGGGTGGGGGGCGGTCAACTACAATGAGCAGTTCTTC
-	TRBV7-9	TRBJ2-5	-	CASSSQWGGETQYF	TGTGCCAGCAGCTCCCAGTGGGGCGGGGAGACCCAGTACTTC
few	TRBV7-2	TRBJ2-1	-	CASSRAQGNEQFF	TGTGCCAGCAGCCGGGCCCAGGGGAATGAGCAGTTCTTC
-	TRBV6-2/TRBV6-3	TRBJ2-7	TRBD2	CASSYPAASGGTYEQYF	TGTGCCAGCAGTTACCCTGCGGCTAGCGGAGGCACCTACGAGCAGTACTTC
-	TRBV20-1	TRBJ2-5	-	CSANGGLGGQETQYF	TGCAGTGCTAACGGAGGGTTGGGTGGCCAAGAGACCCAGTACTTC
once	TRBV15	TRBJ2-5	-	CATSRQGETQYF	TGTGCCACCAGCAGACAGGGGGAGACCCAGTACTTC
few	TRBV19	TRBJ1-5	-	CASSMGAPRYPQHF	TGTGCCAGTAGTATGGGAGCGCCCAGGTATCCCCAGCATTTT
-	TRBV12-3/TRBV12-4	TRBJ1-1	-	CASSQAAAPAFF	TGTGCCAGCAGCCAAGCCGCAGCCCCAGCTTTCTTT
once	TRBV7-8	TRBJ2-5	-	CASSSRGQGDQETQYF	TGTGCCAGCAGCTCTCGTGGTCAGGGCGACCAAGAGACCCAGTACTTC
-	TRBV6-2/TRBV6-3	TRBJ2-5	TRBD2	CASSYSGTSGSVGQETQYF	TGTGCCAGCAGTTACTCAGGGACTAGCGGGAGTGTTGGCCAAGAGACCCAGTACTTC
-	TRBV7-2	TRBJ2-3	-	CASSPIGGGTDTQYF	TGTGCCAGCAGCCCAATAGGGGGGGGCACAGATACGCAGTATTTT
few	TRBV14	TRBJ2-3	-	CASSQVQGGNTQYF	TGTGCCAGCAGCCAAGTTCAGGGCGGGAATACGCAGTATTTT
-	TRBV4-2	TRBJ1-2	-	CASSQDLGDGDYGYTF	TGTGCCAGCAGCCAAGATCTCGGGGACGGAGACTATGGCTACACCTTC
-	TRBV6-1	TRBJ1-1	-	CASTEGGNTEAFF	TGTGCCAGCACCGAGGGGGGGAACACTGAAGCTTTCTTT
-	TRBV6-1	TRBJ1-3	-	CASSEFGEVASIYF	TGTGCCAGCAGTGAATTCGGGGAGGTGGCGTCCATATATTTT
-	TRBV6-1	TRBJ2-3	-	CASRSDGHSTDTQYF	TGTGCCAGCAGATCTGACGGGCACAGCACAGATACGCAGTATTTT
-	TRBV4-3	TRBJ2-3	TRBD2	CASSQDRTSGSTDTQYF	TGCGCCAGCAGCCAAGATAGGACTAGCGGGAGTACGGATACGCAGTATTTT
-	TRBV7-2	TRBJ1-4	-	CASSLGRTNEKLFF	TGTGCCAGCAGTTTAGGGAGGACTAATGAAAAACTGTTTTTT
-	TRBV7-2	TRBJ1-1	-	CASSLIENKTAGAEAFF	TGTGCCAGCAGCTTAATTGAAAACAAAACCGCCGGGGCTGAAGCTTTCTTT
-	TRBV6-1	TRBJ2-2	TRBD2	CATGLAGGPGELFF	TGTGCCACCGGACTAGCGGGAGGGCCCGGGGAGCTGTTTTTT
-	TRBV28	TRBJ2-3	TRBD2	CASSLSRASGASTDTQYF	TGTGCCAGCAGTTTATCCCGGGCTAGCGGGGCTAGCACAGATACGCAGTATTTT
-	TRBV12-3/TRBV12-4	TRBJ2-3	-	CASSLGTNQDTTQYF	TGTGCCAGCAGTTTAGGAACAAATCAAGACACTACGCAGTATTTT
few	TRBV6-2/TRBV6-3	TRBJ2-5	TRBD2	CASSYLGLAARQETQYF	TGTGCCAGCAGTTACCTCGGACTAGCAGCCCGCCAAGAGACCCAGTACTTC
-	TRBV19	TRBJ2-6	TRBD1	CASSSQGEPGANVLTF	TGTGCCAGTAGTTCGCAGGGGGAGCCTGGGGCCAACGTCCTGACTTTC
few	TRBV18	TRBJ1-1	TRBD1	CASSPRQGPTEAFF	TGTGCCAGCTCACCACGACAGGGCCCCACTGAAGCTTTCTTT
-	TRBV5-4	TRBJ2-5	TRBD2	CASSLEPSGQETQYF	TGTGCCAGCAGCTTGGAGCCTAGCGGCCAAGAGACCCAGTACTTC
-	TRBV19	TRBJ2-5	TRBD2	CASCYGRAVQETQYF	TGTGCCAGTTGTTACGGGAGGGCGGTCCAAGAGACCCAGTACTTC
-	TRBV18	TRBJ1-4	TRBD1	CASSPRTGGESEKLFF	TGTGCCAGCTCCCCGAGGACAGGGGGCGAAAGTGAAAAACTGTTTTTT
-	TRBV20-1	TRBJ1-5	-	CSARVSGGNNQPQHF	TGCAGTGCTAGAGTTTCGGGGGGGAACAATCAGCCCCAGCATTTT
-	TRBV6-6	TRBJ1-5	-	CATWAQERGLTGPQHF	TGTGCCACATGGGCTCAGGAGAGGGGATTGACGGGCCCCCAGCATTTT
many	TRBV12-3/TRBV12-4	TRBJ1-1	-	CASSFGGGRDTEAFF	TGTGCCAGCAGTTTTGGGGGGGGCAGGGACACTGAAGCTTTCTTT
few	TRBV19	TRBJ2-3	-	CASSPNRALRYGTDTQYF	TGTGCCAGTAGCCCAAACAGGGCCCTTAGGTATGGCACAGATACGCAGTATTTT
many	TRBV7-2	TRBJ1-1	-	CASSPGPQNTEAFF	TGTGCCAGCAGCCCGGGACCGCAGAACACTGAAGCTTTCTTT
-	TRBV6-8	TRBJ2-3	-	CASRATRDSTDTQYF	TGTGCCAGCAGAGCGACACGGGATAGCACAGATACGCAGTATTTT
-	TRBV27	TRBJ2-1	-	CASSLVGTGSANEQFF	TGTGCCAGCAGTTTAGTAGGAACCGGGAGCGCAAATGAGCAGTTCTTC
-	TRBV7-4	TRBJ1-1	-	CASSFSRGQEAFF	TGTGCCAGCAGCTTTAGTCGGGGACAAGAAGCTTTCTTT